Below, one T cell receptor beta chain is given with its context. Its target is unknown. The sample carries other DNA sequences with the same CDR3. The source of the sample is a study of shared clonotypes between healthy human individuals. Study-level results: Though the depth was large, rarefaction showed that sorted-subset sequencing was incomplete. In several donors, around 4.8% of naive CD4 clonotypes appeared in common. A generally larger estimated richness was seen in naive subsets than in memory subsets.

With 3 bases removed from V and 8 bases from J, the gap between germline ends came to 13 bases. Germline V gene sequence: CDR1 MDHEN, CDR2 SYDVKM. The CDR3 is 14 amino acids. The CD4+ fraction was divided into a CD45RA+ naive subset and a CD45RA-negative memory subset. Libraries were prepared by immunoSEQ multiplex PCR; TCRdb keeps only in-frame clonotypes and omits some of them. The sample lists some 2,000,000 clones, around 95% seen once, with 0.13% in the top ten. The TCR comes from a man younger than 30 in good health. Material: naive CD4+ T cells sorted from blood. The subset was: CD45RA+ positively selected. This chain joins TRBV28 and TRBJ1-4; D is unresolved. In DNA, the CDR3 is TGTGCCAGCAGTTTCTCGGGAGCGGGGGAAAAACTGTTTTTT. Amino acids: CASSFSGAGEKLFF. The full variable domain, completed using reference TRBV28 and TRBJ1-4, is DVKVTQSSRYLVKRTGEKVFLECVQDMDHENMFWYRQDPGLGLRLIYFSYDVKMKEKGDIPEGYSVSREKKERFSLILESASTNQTSMYLCASSFSGAGEKLFFGSGTQLSVL.